Each of the 3 T cell receptor beta chains below was sequenced from the same sample in a study of OX40 agonist ivuxolimab in advanced cancers. The assay was immunoSEQ multiplex PCR, and TCRdb's table has in-frame clones only and misses some. Of approximately 25,000 clones in the sample, roughly 80% were seen once. The sample consisted of CD4+ or CD8+ T cells sorted from blood, taken in a trial of the OX40 agonist ivuxolimab. Receptors originate from an adult with an advanced solid tumor such as melanoma, head and neck, liver or kidney cancer.

The chain employs TRBV6-5 and TRBJ1-1, with D possibly being TRBD1 (5 bases). Germline V CDR1 and CDR2: MNHEY, SVGAGI. The germline V and J ends were trimmed by 2 bases and 5 bases, with 12 bases remaining between them. This CDR3 spans 14 amino acids. The CDR3 loop is CASSYGGGTTEAFF. The CDR3 DNA sequence: TGTGCCAGCAGTTACGGCGGGGGAACGACTGAAGCTTTCTTT.

This clone was seen once. This chain connects TRBV5-4 to TRBJ2-3; tentative D call: TRBD2 (5 bases). V lost 3 bases, J lost 6 bases, and 14 bases lay in between. Germline-derived CDR1 and CDR2 are SGHNT and YYREEE (reference sequence). This CDR3 contains 14 residues. CDR3 DNA sequence: TGTGCCAGCAGCTGGGAGATTCACGGGGATACGCAGTATTTT. The encoded protein is CASSWEIHGDTQYF.

This clone has a handful of counts. V and J are TRBV5-1 and TRBJ2-2, with 12 bases that match TRBD2. The length of the CDR3 is 18 residues. V shed 1 base, J shed 3 bases, and the junction held 7 bases outside the gene matches. Germline CDR1 is SGHRS and CDR2 is YFSETQ. The CDR3 nucleotides read TGCGCCAGCAGCTTGCTTCTAGCGGGGGGGCCGTACACCGGGGAGCTGTTTTTT. Its translation is CASSLLLAGGPYTGELFF.